The subject of this entry is one T cell receptor beta chain. Its specificity is unknown. The assay ran at deep level. Generated by immunoSEQ multiplex PCR, the TCRdb table keeps only in-frame clones and is missing some. Among over 850,000 clones listed, 75% to 85% were seen once. Germline loops: CDR1 SQVTM, CDR2 ANQGSEA. This CDR3 region has 12 residues. V was pared by 3 bases and J by 3 bases, with 7 bases between. These data originate in a study of shared clonotypes between healthy human individuals. Study results and limitations: A few donors showed sharing of approximately 5% of naive CD4 clonotypes.

The TCR originated in a young man in good health. Some clones in this sample may be carry-over from other donors' samples. V usage is TRBV29-1 and J usage is TRBJ2-3, with D unclear. Specimen: memory CD4+ T cells from PBMCs. This sample's subset: CD45RA-negative fraction. The CDR3 DNA is TGCAGCGTTGATAAGTTTACAGATACGCAGTATTTT. Its protein product is CSVDKFTDTQYF.